This entry is about one T cell receptor (beta chain). Its antigen is currently not known. Within one base of it there is no much larger clone, and no base qualities were kept. For sequencing of the TCRbeta CDR3 region, genomic DNA was extracted from the sorted cells. The immunoSEQ Assay was used to sequence the TCRbeta CDR3 regions. The table was pulled from immuneACCESS by TCRdb, which kept in-frame rearrangements only. Such tables lose some clones; where checked, under half of the loss comes from unresolved V genes, and the rest has no known cause. Counted in this sample were approximately 64,000 clones; around four fifths of them appeared once. The ten largest clones represent around 4% of the sample. The trial excluded patients who had a history of autoimmune disease or were on systemic immunosuppression. Peripheral blood for TCR sequencing was collected from all dose cohorts at baseline, on cycle 4 day 1, and on cycle 7 day 1. Samples were obtained from an open-label, multicenter, first-in-human phase I dose-escalation trial of ivuxolimab. Adults with locally advanced or metastatic melanoma, renal cell, hepatocellular, or head and neck squamous cell carcinoma were enrolled in the trial. Before TCR sequencing, CD4+ T cells and CD8+ T cells were sorted from peripheral blood as separate populations.

The sample originates from a study of OX40 agonist ivuxolimab in advanced cancers. For context, the study as a whole: Ivuxolimab was a fully human IgG2 agonistic monoclonal antibody targeting the costimulatory receptor OX40 (CD134). In the dose-escalation cohort, more than 80% of patients were male, and the mean age was approximately 60 years with a range of roughly 23 to 79. Partial responses occurred in three dose-escalation patients, of whom one had hepatocellular carcinoma and two had cutaneous melanoma. Prior anti-PD-1, anti-PD-L1 or anti-CTLA-4 therapy was permitted, and 40% to 50% of dose-escalation patients had received checkpoint inhibitors. The monotherapy dose-escalation portion (N of about 57 patients) of the phase I ivuxolimab trial is reported in the paper. Intravenous ivuxolimab was administered to patients every 2 weeks at six dose levels: 0.01, 0.1, 0.3, 1.5, 3 and 10 mg/kg. Among the roughly 52 dose-escalation patients, some 20 had hepatocellular carcinoma, roughly 15 melanoma, 9 renal cell carcinoma and 9 head and neck cancer. Peripheral TCRbeta sequencing was intended to test whether TCR sequence diversity was altered and clonal T-cell expansion was caused by ivuxolimab.

Broader findings and caveats from the paper: Clonal expansion of both CD4+ and CD8+ blood T cells was observed from baseline to week 6 at doses 0.1 to 3.0 mg/kg. Low levels of normalized T-cell clonal expansion were also shown by some nonresponding patients. The antigen specificity of the clonally expanded peripheral T cells was not determined. In the 0.1-3.0 mg/kg groups, partial responders had among the lowest normalized peripheral clonal expansion, particularly in CD8+ T cells. After ivuxolimab, CD8+ T cells had more expanded clones than CD4+ T cells on average.

The CDR3 covers 16 residues, taking in both the cysteine and the phenylalanine. Only CDR3 DNA remains: 48 bases, in frame from the first base. From the germline V gene, CDR1 is SGHTA and CDR2 is FQGNSA. V and J lose 0 bases and 4 bases, and a span of 12 bases separates them. The sequence was collected from an adult with an advanced solid tumor such as melanoma, head and neck, liver or kidney cancer. The chain is encoded by TRBV7-2 joined to TRBJ2-2; the D gene is perhaps TRBD2, from 5 matching bases. The source was CD4+ or CD8+ T cells sorted from blood, collected in a trial of the OX40 agonist ivuxolimab. The nucleotide sequence reads as follows: TGTGCCAGCAGCTTAGCGGGAAGAGGGAGCACCGGGGAGCTGTTTTTT. Its amino acids are CASSLAGRGSTGELFF.